This paragraph covers one T cell receptor (beta chain) sequence. Its target is unknown. The sample belongs to a study of shared clonotypes between healthy human individuals. Study-wide results and caveats: Sharing across a few donors was seen in 4.5% to 5.5% of naive CD4 clonotypes.

In the original workflow: ImmunoSEQ supplied junction-only sequences lacking quality scores, so filtering was different. TCRdb's table, derived via immunoSEQ multiplex PCR, lists solely in-frame clones and lacks some. V, J and clone size reflect that table, while D and trimming were determined from the DNA. The table includes about 180,000 clones, 80% to 95% detected once. Germline CDR1 is SGHRS and CDR2 is YFSETQ. Trimming shortened V by 4 bases and J by 4 bases, and 9 bases separated the two germline ends. The CDR3 is 13 residues long. The rearrangement uses TRBV5-1 and TRBJ1-5, with D possibly being TRBD1 (5 bases). This sequence was found in a young woman in good health. The sequenced sample was naive CD4+ T cells sorted from blood. The subset here: CD45RA+ positively selected. CDR3 in DNA: TGCGCCAGCAGCCTCGGACAAAATCAGCCCCAGCATTTT. Protein product: CASSLGQNQPQHF. Looking up the rest from reference TRBV5-1 and TRBJ1-5 gives the full variable domain: KAGVTQTPRYLIKTRGQQVTLSCSPISGHRSVSWYQQTPGQGLQFLFEYFSETQRNKGNFPGRFSGRQFSNSRSEMNVSTLELGDSALYLCASSLGQNQPQHFGDGTRLSIL.